Shown below are 2 T cell receptor beta chains from a single sample sequenced in a study of blood T cell repertoires in COVID-19. The repertoire was sequenced with immunoSEQ multiplex PCR; TCRdb's copy has only in-frame clones and lacks some. Of some 68,000 clones in the sample, around 90% were seen once. The source material was peripheral blood. These receptor sequences come from a woman in her forties or fifties with COVID-19, enrolled during active disease.

This clone was seen once. The gene calls are TRBV6-5 and TRBJ2-3; D perhaps matches TRBD2 (6 bases). V was trimmed by 5 bases and J by 3 bases, leaving 15 bases between them. CDR3 size: 15 residues. Germline-derived CDR1 and CDR2 are MNHEY and SVGAGI. The CDR3 loop is CASSQAGRSTDTQYF. The CDR3 DNA sequence: TGTGCCAGCAGTCAGGCAGGGAGGAGTACAGATACGCAGTATTTT.

The CDR3 sequence: CASSYYLAGGLQQFF. The CDR3 DNA sequence: TGTGCCAGCAGTTACTATCTAGCGGGAGGGCTCCAGCAGTTCTTC. This chain connects TRBV6-2 or TRBV6-3 to TRBJ2-1; 12 bases fit TRBD2. Trimming cost V 1 base and J 11 bases; bases outside gene matches: 6. The germline CDR1 and CDR2 sequences are MNHEY and SVGEGT. This CDR3 spans 15 amino acids.